The clone carrying this T cell receptor (beta chain) has only one observation. Its antigen remains unidentified. DNA from unsorted PBMC was sequenced on ten immunoSEQ deep assay plates. The repertoire was sequenced with immunoSEQ multiplex PCR; TCRdb's copy has only in-frame clones and lacks some. Of about 490,000 clones in the sample, about 79% were seen once. The CDR3 length is 16 residues. Between the trimmed V and J ends, which lost 0 bases and 0 bases, there was a span of 9 bases. Germline V gene data show CDR1 as SGHRS and CDR2 as YFSETQ. These data belong to a study of shared clonotypes between healthy human individuals. Donors included only healthy HIV-negative adults lacking recent acute infections or vaccinations. Roughly 81 million PBMCs per unsorted sample were used for genomic DNA. Regarding the study as a whole: Researchers sampled only blood; tissue repertoires likely differ.

This sequence joins TRBV5-1 and TRBJ1-4; unclear D gene. The TCR sequence derives from a middle-aged woman in good health. Some clones in this sample may be carry-over from other donors' samples. Sequences were obtained from PBMCs. The CDR3 spells CASSLVGSPTNEKLFF. The CDR3 nucleotides read TGCGCCAGCAGCTTGGTGGGCAGCCCAACTAATGAAAAACTGTTTTTT.